The 25 T cell receptor beta chains presented below share a single source sample, sequenced in a study of blood T cell repertoires in COVID-19. Generated by immunoSEQ multiplex PCR, the TCRdb table keeps only in-frame clones and is missing some. The profile shows some 86,000 clones, 75% to 90% of them singletons. The sequencing input was peripheral blood. These receptors all stem from a woman of 80 years or more with active or convalescent COVID-19.

This sequence joins TRBV7-9 and TRBJ1-1; D may be TRBD1 (5 bases). The CDR3 sequence is 15 residues long. With 2 bases removed from V and 3 bases from J, the gap between germline ends came to 13 bases. Per the germline V gene, CDR1 is SEHNR and CDR2 is FQNEAQ (reference sequence). The CDR3 sequence is CASSLYAGRDTEAFF. The CDR3 nucleotides are TGTGCCAGCAGCTTATACGCAGGGCGAGACACTGAAGCTTTCTTT.

The rearrangement uses TRBV29-1 and TRBJ1-2, with 7 positions matching TRBD1. V lost 0 bases to trimming and J lost 8 bases; unmatched junction nucleotides: 3. CDR3 size: 12 residues. In germline, CDR1 is SQVTM, CDR2 ANQGSEA. CDR3 region: CSVEDPGGGYTF. The CDR3 DNA is TGCAGCGTTGAAGATCCAGGGGGGGGCTACACCTTC.

The V call is TRBV6-5, the J call TRBJ1-1; a possible D gene is TRBD1 (5 bases). The germline V gene has CDR1 MNHEY and CDR2 SVGAGI. The V end lost 6 bases, the J end lost 7 bases, and 18 bases lay between the germline ends. The CDR3 covers 14 residues. This chain's CDR3 is CASRHGTKQNEAFF. DNA for the CDR3: TGTGCCAGCAGACACGGGACTAAACAAAATGAAGCTTTCTTT.

This sequence joins TRBV12-3 or TRBV12-4 and TRBJ2-5; D possibly corresponds to TRBD2 (5 bases). The CDR3 contains 13 residues. Trimming removed 5 bases at V and 1 base at J, with 8 bases between. In nucleotides, the CDR3 is TGTGCCAGCAGTCCTCTAGCCCAAGAGACCCAGTACTTC. This encodes CASSPLAQETQYF.

The chain is built from TRBV9 and TRBJ2-5; 7 bases align to TRBD1. Germline V gives CDR1 SGDLS, CDR2 YYNGEE. The CDR3 is made up of 14 amino acids. V trimming: 0 bases; J trimming: 5 bases; junction bases outside the gene matches: 4. The CDR3: CASSVGQGGETQYF. CDR3 coding DNA: TGTGCCAGCAGCGTAGGACAGGGTGGCGAGACCCAGTACTTC.

This clone was detected a few times. This chain links TRBV7-9 with TRBJ1-2, with D unresolved. This CDR3 has 12 residues. Per the germline V gene, CDR1 is SEHNR and CDR2 is FQNEAQ (reference sequence). The V end was cut by 2 bases, the J end by 4 bases, with 5 bases between. The CDR3 protein is CASSLNGYGYTF. The DNA of the CDR3 is TGTGCCAGCAGCTTAAACGGCTATGGCTACACCTTC.

The V call is TRBV19, the J call TRBJ2-5; 8 bases line up with TRBD2. CDR1 and CDR2 (germline): LNHDA, SQIVND (reference sequence). This CDR3 comprises 15 residues. The V and J ends lost 5 bases and 4 bases, in that order; junction bases with no gene match: 9. CDR3: CASSSPGGARETQYF. The CDR3 region has the DNA TGTGCCAGTAGTTCGCCCGGGGGGGCCCGAGAGACCCAGTACTTC.

The chain recombines TRBV2 with TRBJ1-1; D is undetermined. The length of the CDR3 is 13 residues. The ends were cut back, 7 bases at V and 1 base at J, with 10 bases in the middle. Germline V gene data show CDR1 as SNHLY and CDR2 as FYNNEI. The CDR3 coding sequence is TGTGCCAGCAATCGGGTACGGAACACTGAAGCTTTCTTT. This translates into CASNRVRNTEAFF.

The CDR3 DNA reads TGTGCCAGCAGCTTGGAATTGGGGGGAAGGACAGATACGCAGTATTTT. It yields the protein CASSLELGGRTDTQYF. This sequence joins TRBV5-6 and TRBJ2-3; weak D call: TRBD2 (6 bases). The CDR3 loop spans 16 amino acids. V was clipped by 0 bases and J by 3 bases, with 14 bases between them. CDR1 SGHDT and CDR2 YYEEEE come from the germline V gene.

The chain employs TRBV5-4 and TRBJ1-1; 7 bases are a match to TRBD1. The CDR3 sequence is 14 residues long. CDR1 and CDR2 from the germline V gene are SGHNT and YYREEE (reference sequence). Trimming cost V 0 bases and J 5 bases; bases outside gene matches: 4. This chain's CDR3 is CASSLELQGTEAFF. The CDR3 bases are TGTGCCAGCAGCTTGGAACTACAGGGGACTGAAGCTTTCTTT.

J is TRBJ2-4 and V is TRBV5-6; perhaps TRBD1 as D (6 bases). The ends were cut back, 2 bases at V and 3 bases at J, with 9 bases in the middle. Per germline, CDR1 SGHDT and CDR2 YYEEEE. This CDR3 comprises 14 residues. The CDR3, as DNA: TGTGCCAGCAGCTTCGGACAGTACAAAAACATTCAGTACTTC. Encoded protein: CASSFGQYKNIQYF.

This clone is a singleton in its sample. The chain couples TRBV19 to TRBJ2-2; 8 bases line up with TRBD1. Trimming removed 3 bases from V and 1 base from J; junction bases left unmatched: 4. Looked up from germline, CDR1 is LNHDA and CDR2 is SQIVND (reference sequence). This CDR3 region has 16 residues. CDR3 region: CASSIQGAMNTGELFF. In DNA form, the CDR3 reads TGTGCCAGTAGTATTCAGGGGGCGATGAACACCGGGGAGCTGTTTTTT. Full variable domain (remainder filled in from reference TRBV19 and TRBJ2-2): DGGITQSPKYLFRKEGQNVTLSCEQNLNHDAMYWYRQDPGQGLRLIYYSQIVNDFQKGDIAEGYSVSREKKESFPLTVTSAQKNPTAFYLCASSIQGAMNTGELFFGEGSRLTVL.

This clone has only one observation. This sequence joins TRBV19 and TRBJ1-1, with TRBD1 identical over 8 bases. The CDR3 extends over 14 amino acids. The germline CDR1 and CDR2 sequences are LNHDA and SQIVND (reference sequence). Losses at the gene ends were 4 bases for V and 4 bases for J; bases not matched to a gene: 5. CDR3 sequence: CASSTHTGGTEAFF. CDR3 nucleotides: TGTGCCAGTAGTACTCACACAGGGGGCACTGAAGCTTTCTTT. Combining the CDR3 with reference TRBV19 and TRBJ1-1 gives the whole variable domain DGGITQSPKYLFRKEGQNVTLSCEQNLNHDAMYWYRQDPGQGLRLIYYSQIVNDFQKGDIAEGYSVSREKKESFPLTVTSAQKNPTAFYLCASSTHTGGTEAFFGQGTRLTVV.

This clone showed up just once. The chain links TRBV5-4 to TRBJ2-2, with no clear D. Trimming removed 1 base from V and 7 bases from J, with 5 bases in between. The CDR3 totals 12 residues. Germline V gives CDR1 SGHNT, CDR2 YYREEE (reference sequence). As DNA, the CDR3 is TGTGCCAGCAGCTTGAGAGGCGGGGAGCTGTTTTTT. Translated, it gives CASSLRGGELFF.

This rearrangement joins TRBV6-2 or TRBV6-3 to TRBJ2-1; 7 bases are a match to TRBD1. The CDR3 length is 15 residues. Germline CDR1 and CDR2: MNHEY and SVGEGT. After removal of 4 bases from V and 2 bases from J, the junction contained 5 bases not matched to a gene. CDR3 sequence: CASSSLGGPYNEQFF. As DNA, the CDR3 is TGTGCCAGCAGTTCCCTAGGGGGCCCCTACAATGAGCAGTTCTTC.

The sample holds one count of this clone. DNA for the CDR3: TGCGCCAGCAGCCCAAGACAGGGGGCGGATCTTTTCACTGAAGCTTTCTTT. Protein product: CASSPRQGADLFTEAFF. V and J are TRBV5-1 and TRBJ1-1; 10 bases agree with TRBD1. The CDR3 consists of 17 residues. Germline assignment: CDR1 SGHRS and CDR2 YFSETQ. The ends lost 4 bases at V and 4 bases at J; junction bases unmatched: 13. Filled out from reference TRBV5-1 and TRBJ1-1, the complete variable domain reads KAGVTQTPRYLIKTRGQQVTLSCSPISGHRSVSWYQQTPGQGLQFLFEYFSETQRNKGNFPGRFSGRQFSNSRSEMNVSTLELGDSALYLCASSPRQGADLFTEAFFGQGTRLTVV.

The V and J genes are TRBV23-1 and TRBJ2-7, with D possibly matching TRBD1 (6 bases). TRBV23-1 is placed among ORFs of uncertain function. Trimming cost V 4 bases and J 6 bases, with 22 bases left between them. The CDR3 covers 16 residues. CDR3 sequence (DNA): TGCGCCAGCAGTCTCGCTGGACAGTTCTTCAACTGCGAGCAGTACTTC. Its translation: CASSLAGQFFNCEQYF.

This chain links TRBV9 with TRBJ2-1; 13 bases agree with TRBD2. V lost 0 bases and J lost 10; bases outside the gene matches: 7. The CDR3 has 16 residues. Germline CDR1 SGDLS, CDR2 YYNGEE. DNA for the CDR3: TGTGCCAGCAGCGTAGGAGGACTAGCGGGAGTGGGAGAGCAGTTCTTC. Protein: CASSVGGLAGVGEQFF. The full variable domain, rest sourced from reference TRBV9 and TRBJ2-1, is DSGVTQTPKHLITATGQRVTLRCSPRSGDLSVYWYQQSLDQGLQFLIQYYNGEERAKGNILERFSAQQFPDLHSELNLSSLELGDSALYFCASSVGGLAGVGEQFFGPGTRLTVL.

The chain carries TRBV7-2 and TRBJ2-1; 13 positions agree with TRBD2. The germline V gene has CDR1 SGHTA and CDR2 FQGNSA. CDR3 length equals 17 residues. V was pared by 0 bases and J by 7 bases, with 6 bases of the junction left unmatched. DNA of the CDR3: TGTGCCAGCAGCTTAGCGGTACTAGCGGGGGGGGTGAATGAGCAGTTCTTC. Protein: CASSLAVLAGGVNEQFF. Full variable domain (outside the CDR3, taken from reference TRBV7-2 and TRBJ2-1): GAGVSQSPSNKVTEKGKDVELRCDPISGHTALYWYRQSLGQGLEFLIYFQGNSAPDKSGLPSDRFSAERTGGSVSTLTIQRTQQEDSAVYLCASSLAVLAGGVNEQFFGPGTRLTVL.

This clone was picked up one time. The J gene is TRBJ2-2, the V gene TRBV2; the match to TRBD1 covers 11 bases. Germline CDR1 reads SNHLY; CDR2 reads FYNNEI. The CDR3 contains 15 residues. With V trimmed by 6 bases and J by 7 bases, 7 bases remained unmatched. The CDR3 DNA reads TGTGCCAGCAGGCCCGGGACAGGGGGGGACGGGGAGCTGTTTTTT. This encodes CASRPGTGGDGELFF. The full variable domain, with the rest looked up from reference TRBV2 and TRBJ2-2, is EPEVTQTPSHQVTQMGQEVILRCVPISNHLYFYWYRQILGQKVEFLVSFYNNEISEKSEIFDDQFSVERPDGSNFTLKIRSTKLEDSAMYFCASRPGTGGDGELFFGEGSRLTVL.

This chain uses TRBV11-1 with TRBJ1-3; D perhaps matches TRBD1 (6 bases). The CDR3 consists of 15 residues. CDR1 and CDR2 (germline): SGHAT, FQDESV (reference sequence). The ends were cut back, 3 bases at V and 4 bases at J, with 13 bases in the middle. CDR3 in amino acids: CASSFGQGPGNTIYF. The CDR3 DNA sequence: TGTGCCAGCAGCTTCGGGCAGGGGCCCGGAAACACCATATATTTT.

V gene TRBV27 combines with J gene TRBJ2-5, with 8 nucleotides matching TRBD1. The CDR3 is 14 amino acids. The V gene end was trimmed by 3 bases and the J gene end by 1 base; junction bases not matched to a gene: 1. Germline V CDR1 and CDR2: MNHEY, SMNVEV (reference sequence). The CDR3 here is CASSFDRGQETQYF. DNA of the CDR3: TGTGCCAGCAGTTTTGACAGGGGCCAAGAGACCCAGTACTTC.

The chain links TRBV27 to TRBJ2-3; tentatively, D is TRBD1 (6 bases). Germline values: CDR1 MNHEY, CDR2 SMNVEV (reference sequence). The CDR3 loop spans 15 amino acids. The V end was cut by 6 bases, the J end by 2 bases, with 15 bases between. The CDR3, as DNA: TGTGCCAGCAGGGGGGCCAGGGTCATCACAGATACGCAGTATTTT. Amino acid sequence: CASRGARVITDTQYF.

The gene calls are TRBV3-1 (or the pseudogene TRBV3-2) and TRBJ1-1, with 7 bases matching TRBD1. CDR3 size: 16 residues. Germline V lookup: CDR1 LGHDT, CDR2 YNNKEL (reference sequence). V lost 6 bases, J lost 11 bases, and 21 bases stayed unmatched. CDR3 DNA sequence: TGTGCCAGCAGTCCCTCCTGGGCACAGGGGCTCCCCGGGGCTTTCTTT. Translating gives CASSPSWAQGLPGAFF.

The chain has TRBV2 and TRBJ2-3; 7 bases are shared with TRBD1. Trimming at V came to 7 bases and at J to 6 bases, leaving 7 bases not matched to a gene. The CDR3 has 13 amino acids. Germline V gene sequence: CDR1 SNHLY, CDR2 FYNNEI. The CDR3 here is CASTGTVRDTQYF. The CDR3 DNA reads as TGTGCCAGCACAGGGACAGTTCGGGATACGCAGTATTTT.